This T cell receptor (beta chain) emerged from a study of vaccination and CD4 T cells after COVID-19 (dated 2022 in TCRdb). With regard to the full study: Convalescent patients had a positive SARS-CoV-2 result on nasal swab PCR, and of these patients, some 10 had mild disease and one had severe disease. The spike-specific CD4+ TCR repertoire was compared before and after mRNA vaccination in 10 to 11 COVID-19 convalescent patients and several infection-naive healthy vaccine recipients. Culture stimuli were overlapping spike peptide pools from SARS-CoV-2 and from the common cold coronaviruses HCoV-NL63, HCoV-OC43 and HCoV-229E. Control cultures used a CEFX viral epitope pool as positive control, an HIV-1 Nef peptide pool as negative control, or no peptide. Participants got two doses of the Pfizer-BioNTech BNT162b2 vaccine (n=8) or two doses of the Moderna mRNA-1273 vaccine (n=2). Post-COVID blood samples were collected from convalescent patients a median of around 100 days after diagnosis, with a range of about 35 to 180 days. Post-vaccine blood samples were collected a median of about 69 days after the second vaccine dose, ranging from roughly 12 to 250 days. The convalescent cohort included six males and four females, with two Hispanic individuals, seven Caucasians, two Asians and one multiracial person. General findings and caveats noted by the study authors: In convalescent patients, a median 86.3% of post-vaccine SARS-CoV-2-reactive clones were detected only after vaccination, and vaccine-specific priming was suggested by this finding. The number of convalescent patients in the study was relatively small, and the study did not examine early timepoints following natural infection. Of the vaccine-specific clones found in convalescent patients, nearly all (304 of 307) were mono-reactive for SARS-CoV-2 spike instead of being cross-reactive with common cold coronaviruses. Although the median number of SARS-CoV-2-reactive clonotypes went up from around 19 after infection to some 40 after vaccination, the increase was not significant.

What this sample's treatment or condition label stands for: approximately 10-day PBMC culture with coronavirus spike peptide pools or control peptides (ViraFEST assay). The study used the ViraFEST assay, which expanded antigen-specific T cells with peptide pools and then identified expanded clonotypes by TCR sequencing. The positive SARS-CoV-2 PCR tests of the convalescent patients were dated from March to December 2020, before the Alpha, Beta and Delta variants emerged in the United States. Under 2.5 million PBMCs per well were cultured in IMDM with approximately 5% human AB serum and approximately 10 IU/ml IL-2, plus 10 ug/ml peptide pools. On days 3 and 7, half of the culture medium was replaced with fresh IL-2-containing medium. Once the cells had been in culture for 9 to 10 days, the EasySep CD4+ T cell isolation kit was used to isolate CD4+ T cells by negative selection. Ficoll-Paque Plus gradient centrifugation was used to isolate PBMCs from whole blood, and the isolated PBMCs were then either used fresh or cryopreserved at -140C. In general, triplicate wells were set up for every culture condition.

Libraries were built with PCR. DNA from cultured CD4+ T cells was subjected to TCR sequencing with the Oncomine TCR Beta short-read assay at the Johns Hopkins FTIC core. The QIAamp micro DNA kit was used to extract genomic DNA from the cultured CD4+ T cells. Oncomine TCR Beta libraries from cultured CD4+ T cells were pooled with unique dual indexes and sequenced on an Illumina iSeq 100. In the paper's pipeline: Non-productive sequences were filtered out, and CDR3s that did not start with C, did not end with F or W, or were shorter than 7 amino acids were discarded. Antigen-specific clonotypes were identified with the MANAFEST web application by comparing peptide-stimulated wells with reference and other culture wells. For a clone to be called positive, the clone needed an FDR below 0.05, an odds ratio above 5, and a productive frequency above 0.1% in at least two of three replicate wells. A clonotype counted as cross-reactive if it showed significant expansion both in the SARS-CoV-2 spike wells and in at least one common cold coronavirus spike condition. Similarity between CDR3 sequences was evaluated in R version 3.6.1 using Levenshtein distances (stringdist) and unrooted phylogenetic trees (ape). TCRdb redid the processing of the public reads, applying fastp at Q25 and MiXCR, and retained in-frame beta chains. Identical CDR3 proteins give one entry, which carries the most common genes and DNA. TCRdb's processing, not the authors', yielded these V and J calls. The sample yields roughly 4,500 distinct CDR3 sequences; less than 20% were counted once. Together, the top ten hold 16% of the sample.

By how much of the sample it makes up, this clonotype is medium-sized (0.01 to 0.1%). Its antigen specificity is not known. Per-nucleotide qualities are absent, and no much larger clonotype sits a single base away. Reading from cysteine to phenylalanine, the CDR3 counts 15 amino acids. The DNA shown is the 45-base CDR3, in frame from base 1. V was cut back by 5 bases and J by 2 bases, leaving a gap of 15 bases between them. For CDR1 and CDR2, the germline V gene lists SNHLY and FYNNEI. Sequences were obtained from CD4+ T cells from blood, cultured in vitro. The receptor was isolated from a human donor who had recovered from COVID-19. The chain joins TRBV2 to TRBJ2-5, with a weak D call of TRBD2 (6 bases match). CDR3 sequence: CASSFVGAGQETQYF. The DNA is as follows: TGTGCCAGCAGTTTTGTTGGGGCGGGGCAAGAGACCCAGTACTTC.